Each of the 13 T cell receptor beta chains below was sequenced from the same sample in a study of pediatric ulcerative colitis. The rectum was sampled with one to two pinch biopsies at colonoscopy. Sequenced by immunoSEQ multiplex PCR; TCRdb stores in-frame clones only, minus some. The top ten clones hold 0.65% to 0.75% of a sample with 35,000 or so clones, 60% to 75% of them seen once. Sequencing was performed on gut tissue. These receptors all come from a boy younger than 18 with moderate ulcerative colitis.

The J gene is TRBJ2-7, the V gene TRBV18; D remains ambiguous. The CDR3 consists of 14 residues. Trimming pared 0 bases from V and 2 bases from J, leaving 8 bases between. CDR1 KGHSH and CDR2 LQKENI come from the germline V gene. Here the CDR3 reads CASSPPQVTYEQYF. The CDR3 DNA reads as TGTGCCAGCTCACCACCGCAGGTGACCTACGAGCAGTACTTC.

V gene TRBV7-3 combines with J gene TRBJ1-1; 9 bases line up with TRBD1. Trimming at V came to 4 bases and at J to 9 bases, leaving 3 bases not matched to a gene. This CDR3 region has 12 residues. Germline-derived CDR1 and CDR2 are SGHTA and FQGTGA. CDR3 DNA sequence: TGTGCCAGCAGCTCGGACAGGGGAAAAGCTTTCTTT. Protein sequence: CASSSDRGKAFF.

Only a few counts were recorded for this clone. The rearrangement uses TRBV11-3 and TRBJ2-1; D unresolved. The germline gives CDR1 SGHNT, CDR2 YENEEA. The ends were cut back, 5 bases at V and 4 bases at J, with 15 bases in the middle. The CDR3 length is 15 residues. Written as DNA, the CDR3 is TGTGCCAGCAGCCCGTTCGGTAGCCAATACAATGAGCAGTTCTTC. It yields the protein CASSPFGSQYNEQFF.

The V and J genes are TRBV5-1 and TRBJ1-2; D is perhaps TRBD1 (6 bases). From germline, CDR1 is SGHRS and CDR2 YFSETQ. V lost 3 bases and J 2 bases, leaving 14 bases between the germline ends. The CDR3 is 15 amino acids. CDR3 region: CASSSGTPGNYGYTF. In DNA form, the CDR3 reads TGCGCCAGCAGCTCTGGGACACCGGGGAACTATGGCTACACCTTC.

This clone was found a few times. Since the CDR3 does not end with the conserved phenylalanine or tryptophan, this likely comes from a read error. The DNA is omitted, as the CDR3 cannot be located on it reliably, and the CDR3 follows TCRdb's listing. The chain is built from TRBV6-4 and TRBJ1-3; the table's TRBD1 call for D was not verified on the DNA. The V gene's germline CDR1 is MRHNA and CDR2 SNTAGT. The CDR3 adds up to 11 amino acids, both ends counted. CDR3 protein: CASSDSGAAGP.

CDR3 DNA: TGTGCCACCAGCAGAGGGACTAACTCCTACAATGAGCAGTTCTTC. Its translation is CATSRGTNSYNEQFF. V is TRBV15 and J is TRBJ2-1; D is possibly TRBD2 (6 bases). The V and J ends lost 1 base and 0 bases respectively, with 7 bases between them. CDR3 length equals 15 residues. The germline V gene has CDR1 LNHNV and CDR2 YYDKDF (reference sequence).

The chain carries TRBV28 and TRBJ1-5; D possibly corresponds to TRBD1 (5 bases). Germline-derived CDR1 and CDR2 are MDHEN and SYDVKM. The length of the CDR3 is 17 residues. Trimming removed 2 bases from V and 7 bases from J, with 21 bases in between. The CDR3: CASSLRAGGDFSQPQHF. CDR3 DNA: TGTGCCAGCAGTTTAAGGGCCGGGGGAGACTTTAGCCAGCCCCAGCATTTT.

This chain connects TRBV9 to TRBJ1-3; tentatively, D is TRBD1 (6 bases). The CDR3 length is 16 residues. CDR1 is SGDLS, CDR2 YYNGEE, per germline. Trimming took 3 bases from V and 0 from J, leaving 13 bases between them. In DNA, the CDR3 is TGTGCCAGCAGCGGCGGGACATTCCGCTCTGGAAACACCATATATTTT. Translated: CASSGGTFRSGNTIYF.

The rearrangement links TRBV2 to TRBJ1-1, with TRBD1 identical over 7 bases. V shed 5 bases and J 8 bases; nucleotides not matched to a gene: 5. The CDR3 has 12 residues. Per germline, CDR1 SNHLY and CDR2 FYNNEI. As DNA, the CDR3 is TGTGCCAGCAGTCCCCAGGGGGGAGAAGCTTTCTTT. Translated, it gives CASSPQGGEAFF.

This clone showed up just a few times. The CDR3: CSVYGPNTEAFF. CDR3 sequence (DNA): TGCAGCGTTTACGGGCCGAACACTGAAGCTTTCTTT. This sequence joins TRBV29-1 and TRBJ1-1; D remains unclear. Trimming took off 5 bases at V and 1 base at J, with 8 bases between the two ends. This CDR3 comprises 12 residues. The V gene's germline CDR1 is SQVTM and CDR2 ANQGSEA. Filled out from reference TRBV29-1 and TRBJ1-1, the complete variable domain reads SAVISQKPSRDICQRGTSLTIQCQVDSQVTMMFWYRQQPGQSLTLIATANQGSEATYESGFVIDKFPISRPNLTFSTLTVSNMSPEDSSIYLCSVYGPNTEAFFGQGTRLTVV.

The chain carries TRBV7-2 and TRBJ2-7, with 11 bases that match TRBD2. The CDR3 covers 16 residues. With 5 bases clipped from V and 4 bases from J, the junction kept 10 bases outside the gene matches. Germline CDR1 SGHTA, CDR2 FQGNSA. CDR3 in DNA: TGTGCCAGCAGCCCCAATAGCGGGAGGGGGCGATACGAGCAGTACTTC. It is translated as CASSPNSGRGRYEQYF.

The chain combines TRBV15 with TRBJ2-1, with D uncertain. V was cut by 4 bases and J by 2 bases, with 3 bases left in between. CDR1 LNHNV and CDR2 YYDKDF come from the germline V gene (reference sequence). The CDR3 length is 12 residues. In nucleotides, the CDR3 is TGTGCCACCAGCATCCCCTACAATGAGCAGTTCTTC. Protein: CATSIPYNEQFF.

J is TRBJ2-7 and V is TRBV11-3; D tentatively fits TRBD1 or TRBD2 (5 bases each). Germline loops: CDR1 SGHNT, CDR2 YENEEA. The CDR3 runs 15 residues. V lost 1 base, J lost 4 bases, and 14 bases lay in between. This CDR3 reads CASSLAGTENYEQYF. The CDR3 DNA reads as TGTGCCAGCAGCTTAGCCGGGACGGAGAATTACGAGCAGTACTTC.